The 7 T cell receptor beta chains given below trace back to one sample, sequenced in a study of post-analysis software for immune sequencing data. The study, taken as a whole, reports: Roughly 5 TRBV segments, TRBV5-6, TRBV5-1 and TRBV20-1 among them, were found more frequent in patients than controls.

The TCR beta cDNA libraries contained unique molecular identifiers. MiXCR was run by TCRdb on the PCR reads, yielding one entry per CDR3 protein. The table records about 620,000 distinct CDR3 sequences, about 40% of them present only once. Their specific antigens are unknown. Sequenced sample: blood. These receptors were obtained from a girl under 18 with multiple sclerosis.

The table lists this clonotype with a few counts. The chain employs TRBV12-3 or TRBV12-4 and TRBJ2-1, with a tentative D call TRBD1 (5 bases). This CDR3 is built from 12 residues. Trimming shortened V by 5 bases and J by 8 bases, and 10 bases separated the two germline ends. CDR3 region: CASSQGVYEQFF. The CDR3 bases are TGTGCCAGCAGTCAAGGGGTTTATGAGCAGTTCTTC.

This clonotype came up once. This may arise from a read error, as a much more abundant clone is one base away. The chain recombines TRBV20-1 with TRBJ2-4; 9 bases line up with TRBD1. The end of the DNA is better explained by TRBJ2-7, so the J call may be wrong. Germline V gene sequence: CDR1 DFQATT, CDR2 SNEGSKA (reference sequence). This CDR3 is built from 15 residues. CDR3 residues: CSARWGQGVCHEQYF. The CDR3 DNA is TGCAGTGCTAGATGGGGACAGGGAGTCTGCCACGAGCAGTACTTC.

The chain is built from TRBV5-1 and TRBJ2-7, with D perhaps matching TRBD1 (5 bases). CDR3 size: 15 residues. Trimming took off 7 bases at V and 6 bases at J, with 23 bases between the two ends. Per germline, CDR1 SGHRS and CDR2 YFSETQ. CDR3 sequence: CASASGKPPTGEQYF. The DNA of the CDR3 is TGCGCCAGCGCCTCAGGGAAACCACCTACGGGCGAGCAGTACTTC. Drawing the rest from reference TRBV5-1 and TRBJ2-7, the complete variable domain is KAGVTQTPRYLIKTRGQQVTLSCSPISGHRSVSWYQQTPGQGLQFLFEYFSETQRNKGNFPGRFSGRQFSNSRSEMNVSTLELGDSALYLCASASGKPPTGEQYFGPGTRLTVT.

This clonotype was seen just once. CDR3 loop: CASSFSSGRHEQYF. In nucleotides, the CDR3 is TGCGCCAGCAGCTTCTCTAGCGGGAGGCACGAGCAGTACTTC. The chain employs TRBV5-1 and TRBJ2-7, with 11 bases identical to TRBD2. The CDR3 length is 14 residues. V shed 2 bases and J 5 bases; nucleotides not matched to a gene: 3. The germline gives CDR1 SGHRS, CDR2 YFSETQ. The full variable domain, in which reference TRBV5-1 and TRBJ2-7 provide the parts outside the CDR3, is KAGVTQTPRYLIKTRGQQVTLSCSPISGHRSVSWYQQTPGQGLQFLFEYFSETQRNKGNFPGRFSGRQFSNSRSEMNVSTLELGDSALYLCASSFSSGRHEQYFGPGTRLTVT.

This clonotype has only one observation. The chain carries TRBV20-1 and TRBJ2-3; D is perhaps TRBD1 or TRBD2 (5 bases each). With 1 base removed from V and 2 bases from J, the gap between germline ends came to 13 bases. CDR3 length: 15 amino acids. Per the germline V gene, CDR1 is DFQATT and CDR2 is SNEGSKA (reference sequence). The CDR3 here is CSARVARGPTDTQYF. CDR3 bases: TGCAGTGCTAGAGTGGCCCGGGGCCCCACAGATACGCAGTATTTT.

The V call is TRBV29-1, the J call TRBJ2-5; D is unclear. The germline gives CDR1 SQVTM, CDR2 ANQGSEA. The CDR3 totals 12 residues. Trimming stripped 3 bases from V and 5 bases from J, with 10 bases between. The CDR3 coding sequence is TGCAGCGTTGAGCCCTCCGGGGAGACCCAGTACTTC. Its translation is CSVEPSGETQYF.

V and J are TRBV5-6 and TRBJ1-2; no clear D. CDR1 and CDR2 from the germline V gene are SGHDT and YYEEEE. The CDR3 has 13 residues. Trimming shortened V by 2 bases and J by 3 bases, and 8 bases separated the two germline ends. This CDR3 reads CASSFFGDYGYTF. Written as DNA, the CDR3 is TGTGCCAGCAGCTTTTTTGGGGACTATGGCTACACCTTC.